These T cell receptor beta chains were read from a single sample in a study of identical twins. One entry per CDR3 protein, called by TCRdb with MiXCR from the 5' RACE reads. This table holds a few hundred thousand distinct CDR3 sequences, around 20% found once. Sequencing input: naive T cells sorted from blood. These receptors came from a man in his fifties in good health. The CDR3 runs from the conserved cysteine through the conserved F or W. D genes are given only for firm matches. Part of the rows lack a size; the others show once, few, many or a class for expanded clones.

d_gene	v_gene	j_gene	abundance	CDR3aa	CDR3nt
NA	TRBV6-5	TRBJ2-5	few	CASSYVKRGAGKETQYF	TGTGCCAGCAGTTACGTGAAGAGGGGGGCCGGGAAAGAGACCCAGTACTTC
TRBD2	TRBV28	TRBJ2-1	NA	CASPSGTSGNNEQFF	TGTGCCAGCCCGAGCGGAACTAGCGGAAACAATGAGCAGTTCTTC
TRBD1	TRBV6-5	TRBJ2-4	few	CASSYSGQGAKNIQYF	TGTGCCAGCAGTTATTCGGGACAGGGTGCCAAAAACATTCAGTACTTC
NA	TRBV28	TRBJ2-1	many	CASSPGQDFNEQFF	TGTGCCAGCAGTCCTGGTCAGGATTTCAATGAGCAGTTCTTC
TRBD2	TRBV4-2	TRBJ2-1	NA	CASSQPTSGGYSQHYNEQFF	TGTGCCAGCAGCCAACCGACTAGCGGGGGGTATAGCCAACACTACAATGAGCAGTTCTTC
NA	TRBV29-1	TRBJ1-1	few	CSVVWGGGTEAFF	TGCAGCGTTGTGTGGGGTGGGGGCACTGAAGCTTTCTTT
TRBD2	TRBV7-2	TRBJ2-3	many	CASSRTSLTDTQYF	TGTGCCAGCAGCCGGACTAGCCTCACAGATACGCAGTATTTT
NA	TRBV28	TRBJ2-1	NA	CASSLLMGRVNEQFF	TGTGCCAGCAGTTTACTTATGGGACGCGTAAATGAGCAGTTCTTC
TRBD2	TRBV27	TRBJ2-7	many	CASSLWVGRAGGGYEQYF	TGTGCCAGCAGTTTATGGGTCGGCAGGGCGGGAGGGGGCTACGAGCAGTACTTC
TRBD1	TRBV4-2	TRBJ2-7	NA	CASSHDAGRGQSEQYF	TGTGCCAGCAGCCACGACGCGGGCAGGGGGCAAAGCGAGCAGTACTTC
NA	TRBV6-5	TRBJ2-6	NA	CASSYSISGANVLTF	TGTGCCAGCAGTTACTCGATCTCTGGGGCCAACGTCCTGACTTTC
NA	TRBV7-2	TRBJ2-3	few	CASKRIGGTGTDTQYF	TGTGCCAGCAAACGAATAGGGGGTACTGGCACAGATACGCAGTATTTT
NA	TRBV5-1	TRBJ1-4	few	CASSFGEGEKLFF	TGCGCCAGCAGCTTCGGGGAGGGTGAAAAACTGTTTTTT
NA	TRBV12-3/TRBV12-4	TRBJ1-1	many	CASSPLTGPQEAFF	TGTGCCAGCAGTCCACTCACGGGACCTCAGGAAGCTTTCTTT
NA	TRBV29-1	TRBJ2-7	many	CSVTTGTLERYF	TGCAGCGTTACCACCGGGACACTAGAGCGGTACTTC
TRBD2	TRBV6-1	TRBJ2-1	NA	CASSPVAGGLGEQFF	TGTGCCAGCAGTCCTGTAGCGGGGGGGCTGGGTGAGCAGTTCTTC
NA	TRBV11-2	TRBJ2-1	NA	CASSLDLNSRNEQFF	TGTGCCAGCAGCTTAGATCTGAACTCTCGGAATGAGCAGTTCTTC
TRBD1	TRBV12-3/TRBV12-4	TRBJ2-7	few	CASSHPGGGYSYEQYF	TGTGCCAGCAGTCATCCAGGGGGCGGTTACTCCTACGAGCAGTACTTC
NA	TRBV12-3/TRBV12-4	TRBJ2-1	few	CASRRRDRAYNEQFF	TGTGCCAGCAGGCGCCGGGATAGGGCCTACAATGAGCAGTTCTTC
NA	TRBV10-3	TRBJ2-5	many	CAISEGQETQYF	TGTGCCATCAGTGAGGGCCAAGAGACCCAGTACTTC
NA	TRBV12-3/TRBV12-4	TRBJ2-7	few	CASSRRDEAYEQYF	TGTGCCAGCAGTAGGCGGGACGAAGCCTACGAGCAGTACTTC
TRBD1	TRBV12-3/TRBV12-4	TRBJ2-5	many	CASSLQGAEFSQYF	TGTGCCAGCAGTTTACAGGGGGCTGAATTTTCCCAGTACTTC
NA	TRBV19	TRBJ1-5	few	CAPGVAEQPQHF	TGTGCCCCCGGGGTAGCGGAGCAGCCCCAGCATTTT
NA	TRBV10-3	TRBJ1-1	once	CAISGRTGEGVGGTEAFF	TGTGCCATCAGTGGAAGAACCGGAGAGGGGGTAGGAGGGACTGAAGCTTTCTTT
NA	TRBV20-1	TRBJ2-3	NA	CSATVFIGADTQYF	TGCAGTGCTACGGTTTTCATCGGGGCAGATACGCAGTATTTT
NA	TRBV6-1	TRBJ2-7	few	CARGDIYEQYF	TGTGCCAGAGGGGACATTTACGAGCAGTACTTC
NA	TRBV29-1	TRBJ2-7	few	CSVGAGSAYEQYF	TGCAGCGTTGGGGCCGGGAGCGCCTACGAGCAGTACTTC
NA	TRBV5-1	TRBJ2-1	NA	CASSLEHPSLNEQFF	TGCGCCAGCAGCTTGGAACATCCAAGTCTCAATGAGCAGTTCTTC
NA	TRBV3-1	TRBJ2-3	few	CASSPSQSNLDTQYF	TGTGCCAGCAGCCCAAGCCAGAGCAATCTCGATACGCAGTATTTT
NA	TRBV5-6	TRBJ1-2	NA	CASSIQGPGNGYTF	TGTGCCAGCAGCATTCAGGGCCCTGGAAATGGCTACACCTTC
NA	TRBV20-1	TRBJ2-6	NA	CSARRVEGANVLTF	TGCAGTGCTCGCAGGGTCGAGGGGGCCAACGTCCTGACTTTC
NA	TRBV5-1	TRBJ1-5	NA	CASRAGASNQPQHF	TGCGCCAGCAGAGCAGGGGCTAGCAATCAGCCCCAGCATTTT
TRBD1	TRBV5-1	TRBJ2-2	many	CASSLGTGIAGELFF	TGCGCCAGCAGCCTTGGGACAGGGATCGCCGGGGAGCTGTTTTTT
NA	TRBV5-1	TRBJ1-1	many	CASSLWLTNTEAFF	TGCGCCAGCAGCTTGTGGTTGACGAACACTGAAGCTTTCTTT